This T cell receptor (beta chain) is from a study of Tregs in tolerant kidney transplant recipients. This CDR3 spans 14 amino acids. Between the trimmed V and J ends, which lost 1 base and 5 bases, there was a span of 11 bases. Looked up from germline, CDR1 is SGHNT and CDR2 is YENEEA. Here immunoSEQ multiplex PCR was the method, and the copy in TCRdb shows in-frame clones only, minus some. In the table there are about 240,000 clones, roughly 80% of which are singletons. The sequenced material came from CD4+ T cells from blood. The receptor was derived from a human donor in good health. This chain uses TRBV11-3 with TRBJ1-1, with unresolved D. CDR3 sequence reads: CASSLGGMFTEAFF. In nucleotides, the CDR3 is TGTGCCAGCAGCTTAGGCGGGATGTTTACTGAAGCTTTCTTT.